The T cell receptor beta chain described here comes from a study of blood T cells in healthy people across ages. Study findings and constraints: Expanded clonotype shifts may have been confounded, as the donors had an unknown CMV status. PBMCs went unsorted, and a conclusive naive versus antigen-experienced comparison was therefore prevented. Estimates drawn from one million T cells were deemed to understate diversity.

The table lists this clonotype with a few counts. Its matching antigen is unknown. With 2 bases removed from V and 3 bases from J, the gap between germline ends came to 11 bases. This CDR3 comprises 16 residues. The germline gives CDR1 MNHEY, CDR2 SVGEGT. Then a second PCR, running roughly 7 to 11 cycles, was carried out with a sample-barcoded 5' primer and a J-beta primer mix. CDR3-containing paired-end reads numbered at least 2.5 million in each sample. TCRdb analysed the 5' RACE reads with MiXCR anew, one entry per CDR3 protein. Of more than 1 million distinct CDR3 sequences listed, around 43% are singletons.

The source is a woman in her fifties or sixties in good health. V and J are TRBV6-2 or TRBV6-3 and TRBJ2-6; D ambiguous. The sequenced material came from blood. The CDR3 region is CASSYPGLVGANVLTF. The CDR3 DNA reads TGTGCCAGCAGTTACCCTGGGTTGGTTGGGGCCAACGTCCTGACTTTC.